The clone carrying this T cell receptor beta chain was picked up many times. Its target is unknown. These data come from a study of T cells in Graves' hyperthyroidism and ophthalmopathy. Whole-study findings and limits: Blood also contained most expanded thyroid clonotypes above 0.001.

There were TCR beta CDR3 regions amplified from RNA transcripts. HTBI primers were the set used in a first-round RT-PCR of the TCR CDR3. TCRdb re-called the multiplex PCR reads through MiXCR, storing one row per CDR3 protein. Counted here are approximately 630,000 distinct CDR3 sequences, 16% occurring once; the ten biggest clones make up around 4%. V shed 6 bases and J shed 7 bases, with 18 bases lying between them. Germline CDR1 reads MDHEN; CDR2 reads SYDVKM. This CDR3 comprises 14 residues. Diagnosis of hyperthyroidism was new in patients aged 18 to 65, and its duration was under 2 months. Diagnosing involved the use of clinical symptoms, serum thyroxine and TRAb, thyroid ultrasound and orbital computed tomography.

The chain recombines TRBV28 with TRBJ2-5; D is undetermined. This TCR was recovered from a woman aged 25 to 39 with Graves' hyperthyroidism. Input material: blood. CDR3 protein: CASRPTWGSGTQYF. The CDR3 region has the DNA TGTGCCAGCAGACCGACATGGGGTTCGGGGACCCAGTACTTC. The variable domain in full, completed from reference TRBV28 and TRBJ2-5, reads DVKVTQSSRYLVKRTGEKVFLECVQDMDHENMFWYRQDPGLGLRLIYFSYDVKMKEKGDIPEGYSVSREKKERFSLILESASTNQTSMYLCASRPTWGSGTQYFGPGTRLLVL.